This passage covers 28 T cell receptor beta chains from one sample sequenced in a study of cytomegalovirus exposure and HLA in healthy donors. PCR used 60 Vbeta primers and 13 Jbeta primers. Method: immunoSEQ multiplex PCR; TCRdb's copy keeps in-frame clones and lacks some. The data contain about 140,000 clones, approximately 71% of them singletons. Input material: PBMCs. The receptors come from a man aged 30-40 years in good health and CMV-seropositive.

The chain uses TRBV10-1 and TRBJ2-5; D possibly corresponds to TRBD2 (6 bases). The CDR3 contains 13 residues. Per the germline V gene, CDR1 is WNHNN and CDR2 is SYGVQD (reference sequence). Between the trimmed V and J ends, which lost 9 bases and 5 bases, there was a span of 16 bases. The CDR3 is CASWSRGGETQYF. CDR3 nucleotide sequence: TGCGCCAGTTGGTCAAGGGGAGGTGAGACCCAGTACTTC.

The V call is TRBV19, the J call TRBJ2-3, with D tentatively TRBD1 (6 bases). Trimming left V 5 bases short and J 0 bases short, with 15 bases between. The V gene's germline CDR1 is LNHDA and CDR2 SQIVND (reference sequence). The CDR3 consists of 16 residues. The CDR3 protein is CASSAARGWSTDTQYF. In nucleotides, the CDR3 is TGTGCCAGTAGTGCCGCGAGGGGGTGGAGCACAGATACGCAGTATTTT. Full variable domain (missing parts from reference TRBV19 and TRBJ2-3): DGGITQSPKYLFRKEGQNVTLSCEQNLNHDAMYWYRQDPGQGLRLIYYSQIVNDFQKGDIAEGYSVSREKKESFPLTVTSAQKNPTAFYLCASSAARGWSTDTQYFGPGTRLTVL.

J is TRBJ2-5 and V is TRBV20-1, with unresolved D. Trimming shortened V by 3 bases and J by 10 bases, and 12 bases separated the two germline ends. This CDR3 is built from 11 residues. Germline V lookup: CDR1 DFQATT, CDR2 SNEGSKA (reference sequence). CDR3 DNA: TGCAGTGCTAGGACGGTGCGGTACCAGTACTTC. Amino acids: CSARTVRYQYF.

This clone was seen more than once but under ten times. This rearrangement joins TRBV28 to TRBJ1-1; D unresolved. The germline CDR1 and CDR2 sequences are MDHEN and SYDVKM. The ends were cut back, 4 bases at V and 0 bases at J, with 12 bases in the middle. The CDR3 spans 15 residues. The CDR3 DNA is TGTGCCAGCAGTTCAGCAGGACTTCTGAACACTGAAGCTTTCTTT. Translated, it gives CASSSAGLLNTEAFF.

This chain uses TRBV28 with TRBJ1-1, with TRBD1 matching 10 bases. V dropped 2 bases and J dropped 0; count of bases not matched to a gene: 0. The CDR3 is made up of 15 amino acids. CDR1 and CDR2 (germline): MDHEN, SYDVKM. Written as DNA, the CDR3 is TGTGCCAGCAGTTTAGGGACAGGGGTGAACACTGAAGCTTTCTTT. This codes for CASSLGTGVNTEAFF.

The chain's CDR3 is CASSVAGGPSDTQYF. CDR3 in DNA: TGTGCCAGCAGCGTAGCGGGAGGGCCCTCAGATACGCAGTATTTT. The genes are TRBV9 and TRBJ2-3; 8 nucleotides match TRBD2. Germline assignment: CDR1 SGDLS and CDR2 YYNGEE. V shed 0 bases, J shed 4 bases, and the junction held 4 bases outside the gene matches. There are 15 residues in the CDR3.

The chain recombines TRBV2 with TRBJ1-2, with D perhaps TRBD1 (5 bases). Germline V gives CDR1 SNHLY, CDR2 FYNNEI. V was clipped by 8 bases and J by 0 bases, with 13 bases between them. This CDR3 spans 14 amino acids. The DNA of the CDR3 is TGTGCCAGCGGGAGGGGATTAGCTAACTATGGCTACACCTTC. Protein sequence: CASGRGLANYGYTF.

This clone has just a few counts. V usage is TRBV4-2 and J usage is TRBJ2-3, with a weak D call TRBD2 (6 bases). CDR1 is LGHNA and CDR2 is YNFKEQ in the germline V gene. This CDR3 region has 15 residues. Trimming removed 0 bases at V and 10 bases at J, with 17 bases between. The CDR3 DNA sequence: TGTGCCAGCAGCCAAGATGCTTCGGGAGAGAGGGCGCAGTATTTT. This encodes CASSQDASGERAQYF.

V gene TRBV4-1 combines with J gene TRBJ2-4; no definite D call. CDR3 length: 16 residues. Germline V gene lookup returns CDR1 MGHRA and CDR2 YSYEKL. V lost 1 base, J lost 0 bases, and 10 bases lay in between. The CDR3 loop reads CASSQGVVIAKNIQYF. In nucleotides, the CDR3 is TGCGCCAGCAGCCAAGGAGTCGTGATAGCCAAAAACATTCAGTACTTC.

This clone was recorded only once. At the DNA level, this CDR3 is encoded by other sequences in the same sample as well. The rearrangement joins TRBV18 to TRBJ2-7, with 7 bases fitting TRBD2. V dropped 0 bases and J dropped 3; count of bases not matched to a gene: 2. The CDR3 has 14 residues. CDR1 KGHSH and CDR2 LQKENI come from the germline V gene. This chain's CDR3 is CASSPPSGGYEQYF. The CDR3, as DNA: TGTGCCAGCTCACCACCGTCGGGGGGCTACGAGCAGTACTTC.

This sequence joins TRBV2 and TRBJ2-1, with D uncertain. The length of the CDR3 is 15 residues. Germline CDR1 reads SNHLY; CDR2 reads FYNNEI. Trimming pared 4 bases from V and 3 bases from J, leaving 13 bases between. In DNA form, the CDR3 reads TGTGCCAGCAGTGCCCCCAGTGGTGGCTACAATGAGCAGTTCTTC. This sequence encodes CASSAPSGGYNEQFF.

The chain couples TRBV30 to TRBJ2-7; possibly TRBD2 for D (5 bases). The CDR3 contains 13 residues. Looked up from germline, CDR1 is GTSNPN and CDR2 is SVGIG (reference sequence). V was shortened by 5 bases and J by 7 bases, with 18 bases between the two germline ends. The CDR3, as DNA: TGTGCCTGGGACGCCCAAGGAACGGGAGAGCAGTACTTC. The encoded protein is CAWDAQGTGEQYF.

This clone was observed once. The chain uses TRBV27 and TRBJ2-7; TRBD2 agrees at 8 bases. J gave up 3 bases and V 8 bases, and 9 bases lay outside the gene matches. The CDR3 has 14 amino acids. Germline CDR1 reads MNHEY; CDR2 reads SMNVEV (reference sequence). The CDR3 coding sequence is TGTGCCAGCTGTAGCGGGGCGAATTACTACGAGCAGTACTTC. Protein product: CASCSGANYYEQYF.

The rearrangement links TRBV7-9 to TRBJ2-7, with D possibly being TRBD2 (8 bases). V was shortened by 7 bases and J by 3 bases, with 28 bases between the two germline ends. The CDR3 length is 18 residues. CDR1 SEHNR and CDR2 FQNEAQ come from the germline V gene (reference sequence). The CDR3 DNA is TGTGCCAGCACTCTCCTTCGGGGGGGGGACAGCGTGGTCTACGAGCAGTACTTC. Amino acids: CASTLLRGGDSVVYEQYF.

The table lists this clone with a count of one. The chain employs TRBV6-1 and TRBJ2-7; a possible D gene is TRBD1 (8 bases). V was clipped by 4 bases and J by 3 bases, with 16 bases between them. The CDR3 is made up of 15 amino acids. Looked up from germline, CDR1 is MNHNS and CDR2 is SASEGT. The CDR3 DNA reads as TGTGCCAGCAGTGTCGACAGGGGAGGGTTCTACGAGCAGTACTTC. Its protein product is CASSVDRGGFYEQYF.

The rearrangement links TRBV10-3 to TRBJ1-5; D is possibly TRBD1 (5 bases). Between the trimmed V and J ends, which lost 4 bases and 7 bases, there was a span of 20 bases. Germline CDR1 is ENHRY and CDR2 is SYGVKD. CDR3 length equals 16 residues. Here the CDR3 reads CAISAENPASGQPQHF. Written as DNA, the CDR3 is TGTGCCATCAGTGCTGAAAATCCCGCTTCAGGGCAGCCCCAGCATTTT.

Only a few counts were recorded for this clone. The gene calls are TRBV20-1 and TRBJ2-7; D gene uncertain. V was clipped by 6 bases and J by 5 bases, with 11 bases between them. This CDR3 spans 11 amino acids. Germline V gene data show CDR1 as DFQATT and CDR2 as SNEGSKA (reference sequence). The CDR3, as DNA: TGCAGTGCCTATCGAACTAACGAGCAGTACTTC. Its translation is CSAYRTNEQYF.

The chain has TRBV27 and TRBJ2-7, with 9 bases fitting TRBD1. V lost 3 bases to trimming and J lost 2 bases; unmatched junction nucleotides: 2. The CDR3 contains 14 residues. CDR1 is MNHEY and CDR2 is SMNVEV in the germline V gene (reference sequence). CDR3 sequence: CASSFWDRAYEQYF. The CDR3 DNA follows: TGTGCCAGCAGTTTTTGGGACAGGGCCTACGAGCAGTACTTC.

Here the CDR3 reads CASSIDRGPDGYTF. The CDR3 bases are TGTGCCAGCAGTATCGACAGGGGTCCTGATGGCTACACCTTC. This chain connects TRBV2 to TRBJ1-2; 8 bases line up with TRBD1. Trimming at V came to 5 bases and at J to 6 bases, leaving 8 bases not matched to a gene. The CDR3 has 14 residues. The V gene's germline CDR1 is SNHLY and CDR2 FYNNEI.

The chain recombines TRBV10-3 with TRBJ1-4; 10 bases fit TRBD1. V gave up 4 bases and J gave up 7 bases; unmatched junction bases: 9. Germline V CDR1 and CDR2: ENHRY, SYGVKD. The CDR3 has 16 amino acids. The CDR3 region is CAISGTGGGLGEKLFF. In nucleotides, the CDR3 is TGTGCCATCAGTGGGACAGGGGGTGGTCTAGGTGAAAAACTGTTTTTT.

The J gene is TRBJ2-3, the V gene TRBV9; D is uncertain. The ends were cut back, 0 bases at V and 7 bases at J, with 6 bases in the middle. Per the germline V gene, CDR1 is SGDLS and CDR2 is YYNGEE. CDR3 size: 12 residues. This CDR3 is CASSVGANTQYF. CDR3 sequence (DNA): TGTGCCAGCAGCGTAGGGGCAAATACGCAGTATTTT.

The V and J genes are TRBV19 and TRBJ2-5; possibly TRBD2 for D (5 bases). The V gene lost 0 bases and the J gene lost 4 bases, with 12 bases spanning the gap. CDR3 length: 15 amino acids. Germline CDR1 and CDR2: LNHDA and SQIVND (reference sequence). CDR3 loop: CASSIDRTLGETQYF. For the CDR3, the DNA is TGTGCCAGTAGTATAGATCGGACTTTAGGAGAGACCCAGTACTTC.

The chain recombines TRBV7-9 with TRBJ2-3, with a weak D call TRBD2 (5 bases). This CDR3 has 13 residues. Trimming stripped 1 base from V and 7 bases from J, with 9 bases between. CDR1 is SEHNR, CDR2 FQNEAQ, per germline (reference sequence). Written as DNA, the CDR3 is TGTGCCAGCAGCTTAGAGACCGGGAATACGCAGTATTTT. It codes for CASSLETGNTQYF.

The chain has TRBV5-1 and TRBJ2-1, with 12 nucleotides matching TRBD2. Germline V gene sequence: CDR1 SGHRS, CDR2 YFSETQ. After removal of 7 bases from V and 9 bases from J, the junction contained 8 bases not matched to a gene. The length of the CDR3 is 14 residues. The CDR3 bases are TGCGCCAGCTCTGCCGGGACTAGCGGGTTTGAGCAGTTCTTC. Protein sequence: CASSAGTSGFEQFF.

CDR3 DNA sequence: TGCGCCAGCAGCCAAACTCAGAGGGTTGCTGAAAAACTGTTTTTT. Translating gives CASSQTQRVAEKLFF. The chain recombines TRBV4-1 with TRBJ1-4, with D unclear. Trimming pared 2 bases from V and 7 bases from J, leaving 14 bases between. Looked up from germline, CDR1 is MGHRA and CDR2 is YSYEKL. The CDR3 extends over 15 amino acids.

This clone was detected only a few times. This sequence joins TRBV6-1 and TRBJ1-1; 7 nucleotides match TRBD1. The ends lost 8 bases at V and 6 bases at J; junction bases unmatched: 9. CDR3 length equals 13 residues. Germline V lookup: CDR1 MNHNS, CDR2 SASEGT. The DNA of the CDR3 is TGTGCCAGCGACCAACAGGGGTACGCTGAAGCTTTCTTT. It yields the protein CASDQQGYAEAFF.

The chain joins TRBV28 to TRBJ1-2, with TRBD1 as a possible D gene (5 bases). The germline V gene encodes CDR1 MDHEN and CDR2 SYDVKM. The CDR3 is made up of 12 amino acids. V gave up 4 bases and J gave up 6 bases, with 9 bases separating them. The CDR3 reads CASSYSGDGYTF. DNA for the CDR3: TGTGCCAGCAGTTACTCGGGGGATGGCTACACCTTC.

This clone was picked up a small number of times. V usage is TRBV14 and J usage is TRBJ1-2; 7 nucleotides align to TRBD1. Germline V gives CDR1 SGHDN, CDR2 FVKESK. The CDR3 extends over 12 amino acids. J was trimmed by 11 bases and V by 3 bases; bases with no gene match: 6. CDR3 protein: CASSHLTGDYTF. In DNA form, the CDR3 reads TGTGCCAGCAGCCATCTAACAGGGGATTACACCTTC.